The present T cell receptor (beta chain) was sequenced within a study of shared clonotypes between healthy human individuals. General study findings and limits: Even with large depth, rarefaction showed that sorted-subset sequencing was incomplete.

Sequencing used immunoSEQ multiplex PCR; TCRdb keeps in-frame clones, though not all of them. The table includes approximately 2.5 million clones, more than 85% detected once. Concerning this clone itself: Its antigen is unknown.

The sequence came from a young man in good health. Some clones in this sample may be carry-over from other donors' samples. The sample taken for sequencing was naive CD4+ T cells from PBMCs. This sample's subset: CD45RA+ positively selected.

Here the CDR3 DNA reads TGTGCCAGCAGCTATGGTAGAGGGAACACCGGGGAGCTGTTTTTT. Translating it yields CASSYGRGNTGELFF. The V gene is TRBV7-2, the J gene TRBJ2-2; D gene unclear. This CDR3 region has 15 residues. Trimming pared 4 bases from V and 1 base from J, leaving 10 bases between. Germline CDR1 SGHTA, CDR2 FQGNSA.